This T cell receptor (beta chain) was documented in a study of T cell repertoires in cytomegalovirus infection. Turning to the study itself: The study used recently identified HLA-C-restricted and well-studied HLA-B-restricted CMV epitopes. An indication of both CMV infection and matching HLA type came from public TCR beta signatures. Study-wide points: The study found HLA-C-restricted CMV-specific TCR beta clonotypes dominating the ex vivo response.

MiXCR was run by TCRdb on the reads, yielding one entry per CDR3 protein. The data show about 310,000 distinct CDR3 sequences, roughly 25% seen once. Comment on this clonotype: No antigen is known for it.

V was shortened by 6 bases and J by 1 base, with 15 bases between the two germline ends. Germline values: CDR1 SGHTA, CDR2 FQGNSA. The CDR3 has 15 amino acids. This chain links TRBV7-2 with TRBJ2-5; maybe TRBD2 (5 bases). The sample consisted of cultured PBMCs, taken from culture after CMV antigen stimulation. This clonotype originated in a human donor in good health (CMV status not recorded). Some clones in this sample may be carry-over from other donors' samples. This chain's CDR3 is CASSRGLGSQETQYF. DNA for the CDR3: TGTGCCAGCAGTCGAGGGTTGGGGTCCCAAGAGACCCAGTACTTC.